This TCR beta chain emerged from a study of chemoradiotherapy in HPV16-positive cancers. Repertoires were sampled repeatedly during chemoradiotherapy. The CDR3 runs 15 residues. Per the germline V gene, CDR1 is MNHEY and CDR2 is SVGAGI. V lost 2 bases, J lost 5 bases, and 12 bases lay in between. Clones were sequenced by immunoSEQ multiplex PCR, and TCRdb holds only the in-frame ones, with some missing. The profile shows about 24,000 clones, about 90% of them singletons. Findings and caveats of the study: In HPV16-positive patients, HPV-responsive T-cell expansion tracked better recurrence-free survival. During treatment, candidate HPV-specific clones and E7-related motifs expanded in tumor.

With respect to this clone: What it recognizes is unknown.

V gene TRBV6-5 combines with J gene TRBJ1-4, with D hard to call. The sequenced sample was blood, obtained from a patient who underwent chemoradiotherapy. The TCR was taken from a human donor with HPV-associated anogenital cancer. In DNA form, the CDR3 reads TGTGCCAGCAGTTACGTGGCGCAGCTCAATGAAAAACTGTTTTTT. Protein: CASSYVAQLNEKLFF.